The 23 T cell receptor beta chains reported below all come from one sample, sequenced in a study of blood T cell repertoires in COVID-19. Profiling relied on immunoSEQ multiplex PCR, and the TCRdb table lists in-frame clones only, not all of them. The data hold roughly 120,000 clones, with about 92% observed a single time. The sample taken for sequencing was peripheral blood. The receptors originated from a man in his sixties with COVID-19, enrolled during active disease.

This chain uses TRBV7-3 with TRBJ2-3, with 8 bases identical to TRBD1. V lost 5 bases, J lost 3 bases, and 7 bases stayed unmatched. The CDR3 runs to 15 residues. Germline CDR1 and CDR2: SGHTA and FQGTGA. CDR3 in DNA: TGTGCCAGCAGCGTTCAGGGGGCAGGGACAGATACGCAGTATTTT. Translating it yields CASSVQGAGTDTQYF.

This clone was detected once. The chain recombines TRBV18 with TRBJ2-1; TRBD1 matches 9 bases. V was clipped by 3 bases and J by 5 bases; unmatched bases: 5. Germline CDR1 KGHSH, CDR2 LQKENI. The CDR3 has 15 amino acids. The DNA for the CDR3 is TGTGCCAGCTCACCTTGGACAGGGGCAGACAATGAGCAGTTCTTC. This codes for CASSPWTGADNEQFF.

The chain uses TRBV5-1 and TRBJ1-2; 9 bases map to TRBD1. From germline, CDR1 is SGHRS and CDR2 YFSETQ. CDR3 length: 13 amino acids. After removal of 4 bases from V and 7 bases from J, the junction contained 5 bases not matched to a gene. The CDR3 DNA reads TGCGCCAGCAGCGTGGACAGGGGATTTGGCTACACCTTC. Protein: CASSVDRGFGYTF.

This rearrangement joins TRBV10-1 to TRBJ2-1; 7 bases align to TRBD2. Per the germline V gene, CDR1 is WNHNN and CDR2 is SYGVQD (reference sequence). The CDR3 sequence is 15 residues long. Trimming took 4 bases from V and 2 from J; bases not matched to a gene: 5. The CDR3 reads CASSGERDPYNEQFF. CDR3 in DNA: TGCGCCAGCAGTGGGGAGCGGGACCCCTACAATGAGCAGTTCTTC.

The chain combines TRBV11-3 with TRBJ2-7; 7 positions match TRBD1. The CDR3 consists of 13 residues. The trim removed 5 bases at V and 2 bases at J, leaving 3 bases unmatched. Germline loops: CDR1 SGHNT, CDR2 YENEEA. The CDR3: CASSRQGPYEQYF. The CDR3 coding sequence is TGTGCCAGCAGCCGACAGGGTCCCTACGAGCAGTACTTC.

This clone has a handful of counts. The gene calls are TRBV6-5 and TRBJ2-1; 7 nucleotides line up with TRBD1. Germline V gene data show CDR1 as MNHEY and CDR2 as SVGAGI. The CDR3 consists of 15 residues. The ends lost 6 bases at V and 6 bases at J; junction bases unmatched: 11. CDR3 sequence: CASSSGQPATNEQFF. As DNA, the CDR3 is TGTGCCAGCAGCTCGGGACAGCCGGCGACCAATGAGCAGTTCTTC.

In DNA form, the CDR3 reads TGTGCCAGCAGTGACAGGGGAGGGGGAGCTTTCTTT. It specifies CASSDRGGGAFF. This chain links TRBV27 with TRBJ1-1, with TRBD1 matching over 8 bases. Germline V gene lookup returns CDR1 MNHEY and CDR2 SMNVEV (reference sequence). V lost 5 bases, J lost 10 bases, and 6 bases stayed unmatched. This CDR3 spans 12 amino acids.

The rearrangement joins TRBV4-3 to TRBJ2-5; perhaps TRBD1 as D (6 bases). V shed 1 base and J shed 5 bases, with 14 bases lying between them. The germline gives CDR1 LGHNA, CDR2 YSLEER. The CDR3 contains 15 residues. CDR3 in amino acids: CASSQGGLPRETQYF. The CDR3 DNA sequence: TGCGCCAGCAGCCAAGGGGGGCTCCCTCGGGAGACCCAGTACTTC.

Here the CDR3 reads CASSSGRPYTDTQYF. DNA for the CDR3: TGTGCCAGCAGTTCTGGGAGGCCCTACACAGATACGCAGTATTTT. V and J are TRBV27 and TRBJ2-3; D is possibly TRBD2 (6 bases). Germline CDR1 reads MNHEY; CDR2 reads SMNVEV (reference sequence). The CDR3 is 15 amino acids. Deletions cut 4 bases from V and 2 bases from J, with 13 bases between.

This rearrangement joins TRBV7-3 to TRBJ1-5; TRBD1 matches 8 bases. The germline V gene has CDR1 SGHTA and CDR2 FQGTGA. This CDR3 comprises 14 residues. After removal of 5 bases from V and 5 bases from J, the junction contained 5 bases not matched to a gene. The CDR3 region is CASSPGGEDQPQHF. The CDR3 nucleotides are TGTGCCAGCAGCCCAGGGGGCGAAGATCAGCCCCAGCATTTT.

The chain combines TRBV19 with TRBJ2-5, with D unclear. Germline-derived CDR1 and CDR2 are LNHDA and SQIVND (reference sequence). Deletions cut 4 bases from V and 2 bases from J, with 11 bases between. There are 14 residues in the CDR3. The DNA for the CDR3 is TGTGCCAGTAGTACATACAGCCAGCAAGAGACCCAGTACTTC. Its translation is CASSTYSQQETQYF.

The chain combines TRBV3-1 (or the pseudogene TRBV3-2) with TRBJ1-2, with a weak D call TRBD1 (5 bases). Germline V gene data show CDR1 as LGHDT and CDR2 as YNNKEL (reference sequence). This CDR3 region has 15 residues. V lost 1 base, J lost 6 bases, and 15 bases lay in between. CDR3 DNA sequence: TGTGCCAGCAGCCAAGGGGGCGCGGGATTGGATGGCTACACCTTC. This translates into CASSQGGAGLDGYTF.

The chain recombines TRBV20-1 with TRBJ2-1; D gene unclear. This CDR3 has 11 residues. Per the germline V gene, CDR1 is DFQATT and CDR2 is SNEGSKA (reference sequence). V lost 1 base to trimming and J lost 9 bases, with 7 bases between them. The CDR3: CSARGPGEQFF. DNA of the CDR3: TGCAGTGCTAGAGGCCCCGGTGAGCAGTTCTTC.

The J gene is TRBJ2-3, the V gene TRBV11-2; 7 bases match TRBD1. The trim removed 6 bases at V and 1 base at J, leaving 10 bases unmatched. Per germline, CDR1 SGHAT and CDR2 FQNNGV. This CDR3 is 16 amino acids long. CDR3 in amino acids: CASSRSQGDGTDTQYF. In DNA form, the CDR3 reads TGTGCCAGCAGTCGATCTCAGGGGGACGGCACAGATACGCAGTATTTT.

This CDR3 is CASSSPTSGSYEQYF. The CDR3 DNA reads as TGTGCCAGCAGTTCCCCCACTAGCGGCTCCTACGAGCAGTACTTC. The rearrangement joins TRBV27 to TRBJ2-7; 8 bases agree with TRBD2. With V trimmed by 4 bases and J by 0 bases, 5 bases remained unmatched. CDR1 is MNHEY, CDR2 SMNVEV, per germline (reference sequence). The CDR3 extends over 15 amino acids.

The table lists this clone with a count of one. J is TRBJ2-7 and V is TRBV10-3, with D maybe TRBD1 (6 bases). The CDR3 totals 12 residues. V gave up 6 bases and J gave up 1 base, with 7 bases separating them. Germline assignment: CDR1 ENHRY and CDR2 SYGVKD. CDR3 sequence reads: CAIRGQSYEQYF. CDR3 nucleotides: TGTGCCATCAGGGGACAATCCTACGAGCAGTACTTC.

This clone was counted a single time. The chain links TRBV3-1 (or the pseudogene TRBV3-2) to TRBJ2-1, with 12 bases fitting TRBD2. J lost 6 bases, V lost 2 bases, and 8 bases had no gene match. In germline, CDR1 is LGHDT, CDR2 YNNKEL (reference sequence). The CDR3 consists of 17 residues. Written as DNA, the CDR3 is TGTGCCAGCAGCCAACGTTGGACTAGCGGGACGGGCAATGAGCAGTTCTTC. It translates to CASSQRWTSGTGNEQFF.

This sequence joins TRBV6-1 and TRBJ1-3; D unclear. This CDR3 spans 14 amino acids. CDR1 and CDR2 (germline): MNHNS, SASEGT. V was trimmed by 3 bases and J by 0 bases, leaving 6 bases between them. The CDR3 protein is CASSDPSSGNTIYF. CDR3 coding DNA: TGTGCCAGCAGTGACCCCAGCTCTGGAAACACCATATATTTT.

The CDR3 coding sequence is TGTGCCAGCAGTACCCGAGGGGGGGGGATAGGGTACGAGCAGTACTTC. Protein product: CASSTRGGGIGYEQYF. The chain employs TRBV27 and TRBJ2-7; tentative D call: TRBD2 (7 bases). The CDR3 is 16 residues long. Germline-derived CDR1 and CDR2 are MNHEY and SMNVEV (reference sequence). Trimming removed 5 bases at V and 4 bases at J, with 21 bases between.

The gene calls are TRBV11-2 and TRBJ2-7, with 7 bases that match TRBD2. Trimming cost V 4 bases and J 5 bases; bases outside gene matches: 8. There are 14 residues in the CDR3. Looked up from germline, CDR1 is SGHAT and CDR2 is FQNNGV. CDR3 in DNA: TGTGCCAGCAGCTCCTCCAAGGGACTACACGAGCAGTACTTC. The encoded protein is CASSSSKGLHEQYF.

The genes are TRBV20-1 and TRBJ2-7; TRBD2 might be the D (7 bases). The CDR3 consists of 11 residues. Trimming took off 6 bases at V and 3 bases at J, with 9 bases between the two ends. Germline-derived CDR1 and CDR2 are DFQATT and SNEGSKA (reference sequence). CDR3 residues: CSAGGGYEQYF. CDR3 sequence (DNA): TGCAGTGCGGGAGGGGGCTACGAGCAGTACTTC.

This chain connects TRBV6-2 or TRBV6-3 to TRBJ1-1, with TRBD1 identical over 11 bases. The CDR3 has 16 amino acids. Germline V gives CDR1 MNHEY, CDR2 SVGEGT. V shed 4 bases and J 1 base; nucleotides not matched to a gene: 5. CDR3 loop: CASSSDRGRGNTEAFF. In nucleotides, the CDR3 is TGTGCCAGCAGTTCGGACAGGGGGCGTGGGAACACTGAAGCTTTCTTT.

The chain is built from TRBV7-9 and TRBJ1-1; TRBD1 matches at 9 bases. CDR1 SEHNR and CDR2 FQNEAQ come from the germline V gene (reference sequence). The CDR3 consists of 14 residues. V shed 5 bases, J shed 6 bases, and the junction held 7 bases outside the gene matches. CDR3 loop: CASSQSRDRAEAFF. The DNA for the CDR3 is TGTGCCAGCAGCCAGTCCCGGGACAGGGCTGAAGCTTTCTTT.